This T cell receptor (beta chain) derives from a study of cytomegalovirus exposure and HLA in healthy donors. As for the study in general: Caucasian-associated ancestry cluster membership applied to around 76% of 398 genotyped donors.

Findings and caveats of the study: In a later analysis, several top co-occurrence clusters appeared linked to parvovirus B19, influenza, CMV and Epstein-Barr virus. A later analysis, which compared TCR beta chains of equal frequency, found the HLA-associated ones more clonally expanded.

A note on this clone: Its antigen is not identified.

The PCR used 60 Vbeta and 13 Jbeta primers. The repertoire was sequenced with immunoSEQ multiplex PCR; TCRdb's copy has only in-frame clones and lacks some. The data hold about 120,000 clones, with over 60% observed a single time. V lost 3 bases, J lost 1 base, and 5 bases stayed unmatched. CDR1 and CDR2 from the germline V gene are SGHTA and FQGNSA. This CDR3 is built from 15 residues. The V gene is TRBV7-2, the J gene TRBJ1-2; TRBD1 matches at 7 bases. The sample comprised PBMCs. The receptor's source is a woman aged 40 to 49 in good health and CMV-seropositive. CDR3 nucleotide sequence: TGTGCCAGCAGCTTTCGACAGGGTCATAACTATGGCTACACCTTC. Translated: CASSFRQGHNYGYTF. The full variable domain, its missing parts supplied by reference TRBV7-2 and TRBJ1-2, is GAGVSQSPSNKVTEKGKDVELRCDPISGHTALYWYRQSLGQGLEFLIYFQGNSAPDKSGLPSDRFSAERTGGSVSTLTIQRTQQEDSAVYLCASSFRQGHNYGYTFGSGTRLTVV.